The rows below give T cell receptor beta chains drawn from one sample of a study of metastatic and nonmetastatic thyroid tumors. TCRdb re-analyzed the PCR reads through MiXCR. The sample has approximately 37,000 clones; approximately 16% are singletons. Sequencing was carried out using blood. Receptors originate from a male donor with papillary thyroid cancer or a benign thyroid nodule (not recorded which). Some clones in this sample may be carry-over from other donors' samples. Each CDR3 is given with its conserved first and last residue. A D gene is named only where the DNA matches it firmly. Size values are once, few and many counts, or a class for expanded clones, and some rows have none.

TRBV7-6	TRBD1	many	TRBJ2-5	CASSRRTGQETQYF	TGTGCCAGCAGCCGCCGGACAGGCCAAGAGACCCAGTACTTC
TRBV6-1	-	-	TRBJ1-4	CASSRTRKEKLFF	TGTGCCAGCAGTCGAACCAGGAAGGAAAAACTGTTTTTT
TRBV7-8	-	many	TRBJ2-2	CASSLSLYNTGELFF	TGTGCCAGCAGCTTAAGTCTCTACAACACCGGGGAGCTGTTTTTT
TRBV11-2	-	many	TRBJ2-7	CASSLRLASYEQYF	TGTGCCAGCAGCTTAAGGCTAGCGAGCTACGAGCAGTACTTC
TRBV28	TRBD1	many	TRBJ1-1	CASSPGGGRGWDTEAFF	TGTGCCAGCAGTCCAGGGGGGGGGAGGGGGTGGGACACTGAAGCTTTCTTT
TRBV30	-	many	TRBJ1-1	CAWSVAGGVGTEAFF	TGTGCCTGGAGTGTAGCGGGGGGTGTTGGCACTGAAGCTTTCTTT
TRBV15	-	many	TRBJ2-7	CATSREGGVDEQYF	TGTGCCACCAGCAGAGAGGGGGGAGTCGACGAGCAGTACTTC
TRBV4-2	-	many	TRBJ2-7	CASSQGQEGYEQYF	TGTGCCAGCAGCCAAGGCCAGGAGGGGTACGAGCAGTACTTC
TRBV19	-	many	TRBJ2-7	CASSIQDSSYEQYF	TGTGCCAGTAGTATTCAGGACTCGTCCTACGAGCAGTACTTC
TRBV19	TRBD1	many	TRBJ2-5	CASRDSTQETQYF	TGTGCCAGCAGGGACAGTACCCAAGAGACCCAGTACTTC
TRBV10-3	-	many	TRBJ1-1	CAISDLENTEAFF	TGTGCCATCAGTGATTTAGAGAACACTGAAGCTTTCTTT
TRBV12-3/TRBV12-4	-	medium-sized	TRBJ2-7	CASSSGRNYEQYF	TGTGCCAGCAGTTCCGGACGGAACTACGAGCAGTACTTC
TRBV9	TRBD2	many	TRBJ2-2	CASSVEAGLNTGELFF	TGTGCCAGCAGCGTAGAAGCGGGGTTGAACACCGGGGAGCTGTTTTTT
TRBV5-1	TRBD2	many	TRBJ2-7	CASSRGSGTSSYEQYF	TGCGCCAGCAGCCGCGGTAGCGGGACGAGCTCCTACGAGCAGTACTTC
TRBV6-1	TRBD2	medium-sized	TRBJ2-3	CASSGGLAGDADTQYF	TGTGCCAGCAGTGGGGGACTAGCGGGAGATGCCGATACGCAGTATTTT
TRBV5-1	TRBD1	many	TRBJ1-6	CASRSGQGAINSPPHF	TGCGCCAGCAGATCAGGACAGGGCGCAATTAATTCACCCCCCCACTTT
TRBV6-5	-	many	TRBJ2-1	CASSYRQRGNEQFF	TGTGCCAGCAGTTACAGACAGAGGGGCAATGAGCAGTTCTTC
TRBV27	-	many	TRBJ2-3	CASSAWTGRLARTQYF	TGTGCCAGCAGTGCGTGGACGGGAAGGCTAGCACGTACGCAGTATTTT
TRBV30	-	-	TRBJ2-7	CAWSQPGPEDYEQYF	TGTGCCTGGAGTCAACCGGGACCGGAAGACTACGAGCAGTACTTC
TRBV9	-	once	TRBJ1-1	CASRQHPDRFPTEAFF	TGTGCCAGTAGACAACACCCCGACCGGTTCCCAACTGAAGCTTTCTTT
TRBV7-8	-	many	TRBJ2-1	CASSRPSDEQFF	TGTGCCAGCAGCCGACCTAGCGATGAGCAGTTCTTC
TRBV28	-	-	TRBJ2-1	CASSLTYGNLYNEQFF	TGTGCCAGCAGTTTAACTTACGGCAATTTATACAATGAGCAGTTCTTC
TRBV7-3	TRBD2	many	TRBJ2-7	CASSLGPTSGVYEQYF	TGTGCCAGCAGCTTAGGGCCGACTAGCGGGGTCTACGAGCAGTACTTC
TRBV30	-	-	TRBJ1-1	CAWRITREAFF	TGTGCCTGGAGAATCACCAGAGAAGCTTTCTTT
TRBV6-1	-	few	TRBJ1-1	CASSEHGLVNTEAFF	TGTGCCAGCAGTGAACACGGGCTAGTGAACACTGAAGCTTTCTTT
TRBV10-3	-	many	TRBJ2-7	CAISESGGRGGYEQYF	TGTGCCATCAGTGAGTCGGGGGGGCGCGGGGGTTACGAGCAGTACTTC
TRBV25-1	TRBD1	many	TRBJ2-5	CASSPVGTGGEETQYF	TGTGCCAGCAGCCCCGTCGGGACAGGGGGTGAGGAGACCCAGTACTTC
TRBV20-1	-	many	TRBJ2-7	CSARDPVGAYEQYF	TGCAGTGCTAGAGATCCTGTCGGAGCCTACGAGCAGTACTTC
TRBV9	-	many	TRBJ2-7	CASSGGLHSSYEQYF	TGTGCCAGCAGCGGAGGACTCCACAGTTCCTACGAGCAGTACTTC